The present T cell receptor (beta chain) was sequenced within a study of graft-versus-host responses after intestinal transplantation. Study details: Induction with anti-thymocyte globulin, then tacrolimus and steroids for roughly three years, was given to all recipients.

This clone was observed once. Its antigen is currently unknown. Profiling relied on immunoSEQ multiplex PCR, and the TCRdb table lists in-frame clones only, not all of them. Of approximately 130,000 clones in the sample, roughly 92% were seen once. The CDR3 spans 11 residues. Per the germline V gene, CDR1 is DFQATT and CDR2 is SNEGSKA (reference sequence). The ends were cut back, 0 bases at V and 9 bases at J, with 6 bases in the middle. The clonotype originates from a human donor who received an intestinal transplant. Source: unstimulated CD4+ T cells sorted from spleen or lymph node cells, taken before intestinal transplant. This chain links TRBV20-1 with TRBJ2-1, with unresolved D. The CDR3 protein is CSAREAREQFF. The CDR3, as DNA: TGCAGTGCTAGAGAGGCCCGTGAGCAGTTCTTC.